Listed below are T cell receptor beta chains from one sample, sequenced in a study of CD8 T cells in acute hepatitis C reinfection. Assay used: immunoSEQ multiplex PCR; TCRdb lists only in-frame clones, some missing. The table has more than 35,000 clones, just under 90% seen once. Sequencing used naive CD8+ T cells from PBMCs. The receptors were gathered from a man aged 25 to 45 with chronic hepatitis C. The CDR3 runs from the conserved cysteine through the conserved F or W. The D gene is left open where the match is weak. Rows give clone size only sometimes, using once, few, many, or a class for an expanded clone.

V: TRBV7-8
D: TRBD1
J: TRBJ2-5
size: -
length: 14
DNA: TGTGCCAGCAGCTGGGGACAGGGGAAAGAGACCCAGTACTTC
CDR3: CASSWGQGKETQYF

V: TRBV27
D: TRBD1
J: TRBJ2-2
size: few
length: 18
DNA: TGTGCCAGCAGTTTAATTAGCCGGACAGGGCCTAACACCGGGGAGCTGTTTTTT
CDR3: CASSLISRTGPNTGELFF

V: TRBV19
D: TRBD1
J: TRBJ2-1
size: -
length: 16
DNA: TGTGCCAGTACCCGGGACAGGGAAGATTTTGGGAATGAGCAGTTCTTC
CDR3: CASTRDREDFGNEQFF

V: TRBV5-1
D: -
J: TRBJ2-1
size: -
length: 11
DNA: TGCGCCAGCACAGACGGGGCACAGCAGTTCTTC
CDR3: CASTDGAQQFF

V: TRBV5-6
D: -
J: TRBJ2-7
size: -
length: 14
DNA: TGTGCCAGTAAGCCCGGGACGGCTACCTACGAGCAGTACTTC
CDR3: CASKPGTATYEQYF

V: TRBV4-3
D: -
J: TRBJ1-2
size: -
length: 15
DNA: TGCGCCAGCAGCCAAGACTTGAGGGTTAACTATGGCTACACCTTC
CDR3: CASSQDLRVNYGYTF

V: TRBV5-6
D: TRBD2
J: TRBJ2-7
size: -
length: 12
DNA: TGTGCCAGCAGCGATGGGACTAGCCGCCAGTACTTC
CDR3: CASSDGTSRQYF

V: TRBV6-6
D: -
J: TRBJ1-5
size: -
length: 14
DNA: TGTGCCGGCAACCCTGGGGGTGCCGATCAGCCCCAGCATTTT
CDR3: CAGNPGGADQPQHF

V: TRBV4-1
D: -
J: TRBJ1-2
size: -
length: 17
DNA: TGCGCCAGCAGCCCCCATCTGGCGGGAGGATTCAACTATGGCTACACCTTC
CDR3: CASSPHLAGGFNYGYTF

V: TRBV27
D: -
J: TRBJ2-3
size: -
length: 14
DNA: TGTGCCAGCAGTGACGGGATCGCGGCCAATACGCAGTATTTT
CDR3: CASSDGIAANTQYF

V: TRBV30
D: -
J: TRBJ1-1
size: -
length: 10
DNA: TGTGCCTGGAGTGGGTTCTACGCTTTCTTT
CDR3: CAWSGFYAFF

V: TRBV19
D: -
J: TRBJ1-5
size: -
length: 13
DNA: TGTGCCAGTAGTATGACAGGTACTCAGCCCCAGCATTTT
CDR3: CASSMTGTQPQHF

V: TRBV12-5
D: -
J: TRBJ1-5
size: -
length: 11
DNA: TGTGCTAGTGGCAGCAATCAGCCCCAGCATTTT
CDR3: CASGSNQPQHF

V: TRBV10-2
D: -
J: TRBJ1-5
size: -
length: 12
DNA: TGCGCCAGCAGTGACTCCCGCGAGCCCCAGCATTTT
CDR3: CASSDSREPQHF

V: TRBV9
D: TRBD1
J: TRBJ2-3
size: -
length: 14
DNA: TGTGCCAGCAGCGACAGACAGGGGGTATCTACGCAGTATTTT
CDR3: CASSDRQGVSTQYF

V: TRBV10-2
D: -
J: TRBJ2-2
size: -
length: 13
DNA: TGCGCCAGCAGTGGGGGTCCCACCGGGGAGCTGTTTTTT
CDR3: CASSGGPTGELFF

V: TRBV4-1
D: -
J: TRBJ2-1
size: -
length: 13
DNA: TGCGCCAGCAGCCCACTTAGCGGCCATGAGCAGTTCTTC
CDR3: CASSPLSGHEQFF

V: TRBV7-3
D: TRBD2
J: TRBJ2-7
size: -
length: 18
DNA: TGTGCCAGCAGCTCATATCCCCTTTCCGGGGAGGGGTCCTACGAGCAGTACTTC
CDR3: CASSSYPLSGEGSYEQYF

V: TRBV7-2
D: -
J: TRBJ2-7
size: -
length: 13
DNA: TGTGCCAGCAGGACTAGTGGAATCTACGAGCAGTACTTC
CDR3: CASRTSGIYEQYF

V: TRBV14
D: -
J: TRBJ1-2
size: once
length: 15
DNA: TGTGCCAGCAGCCAAACAGGGAACGGAAGCTATGGCTACACCTTC
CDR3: CASSQTGNGSYGYTF

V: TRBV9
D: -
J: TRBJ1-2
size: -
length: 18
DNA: TGTGCCAGCAGCCCCGACCCTTTACCGGGAGGCAATAACTATGGCTACACCTTC
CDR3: CASSPDPLPGGNNYGYTF

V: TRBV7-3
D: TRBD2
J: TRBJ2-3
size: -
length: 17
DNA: TGCGCCAGCAGCTTATTGGCTAGCGGGGGGCACACAGATACGCAGTATTTT
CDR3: CASSLLASGGHTDTQYF

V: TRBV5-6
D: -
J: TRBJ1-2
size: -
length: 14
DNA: TGTGCCAGCAGCCTCGGGTCCCTTAACTATGGCTACACCTTC
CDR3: CASSLGSLNYGYTF

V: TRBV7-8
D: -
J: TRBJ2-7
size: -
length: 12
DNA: TGTGCCAGCAGCTTAGAATCCTACGAGCAGTACTTC
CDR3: CASSLESYEQYF

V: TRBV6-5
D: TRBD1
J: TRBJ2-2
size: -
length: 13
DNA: TGTGCCAGTACGACAGGGCCCACCGGGGAGCTGTTTTTT
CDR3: CASTTGPTGELFF

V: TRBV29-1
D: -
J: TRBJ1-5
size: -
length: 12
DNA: TGCAGCGCCGCCCGAGACAATCAGCCCCAGCATTTT
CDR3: CSAARDNQPQHF

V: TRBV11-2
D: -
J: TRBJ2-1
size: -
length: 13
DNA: TGTGCCAGCAGCTCTCTTGGCTCTATGGGGCAGTTCTTC
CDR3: CASSSLGSMGQFF

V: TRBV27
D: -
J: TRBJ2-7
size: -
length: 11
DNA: TGTGCCAGCAGTTTAGGAGGCGAGCAGTACTTC
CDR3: CASSLGGEQYF

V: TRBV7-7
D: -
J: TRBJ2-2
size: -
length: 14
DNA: TGTGCTAGCAGCTTAGCGCCGGGGCCCGGGGAGCTGTTTTTT
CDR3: CASSLAPGPGELFF

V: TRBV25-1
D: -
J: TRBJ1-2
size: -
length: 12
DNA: TGTGCCAGCAGTATAGGGAGGGCTGGCTACACCTTC
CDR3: CASSIGRAGYTF

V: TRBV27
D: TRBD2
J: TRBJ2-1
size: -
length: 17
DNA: TGTGCCAGCAGTCGGATATTAGCGGGGGGAACTTCGGGTGAGCAGTTCTTC
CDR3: CASSRILAGGTSGEQFF

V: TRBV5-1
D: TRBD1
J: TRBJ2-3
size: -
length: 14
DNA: TGCGCCAGCAGCTCGGGACAGGGGTTCGATACGCAGTATTTT
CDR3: CASSSGQGFDTQYF

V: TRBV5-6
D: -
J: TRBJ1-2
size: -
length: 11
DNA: TGTGCCAGCAGCTGGGGGGATGGCTACACCTTC
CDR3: CASSWGDGYTF

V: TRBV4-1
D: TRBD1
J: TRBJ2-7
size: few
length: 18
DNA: TGCGCCAGCAGCCAAGAGCACAACAGGGACAGGAGCTCCTACGAGCAGTACTTC
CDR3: CASSQEHNRDRSSYEQYF

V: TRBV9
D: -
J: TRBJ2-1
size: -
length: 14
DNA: TGTGCCAGCAGCGTAGACGGGTCGTCCAATGAGCAGTTCTTC
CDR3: CASSVDGSSNEQFF

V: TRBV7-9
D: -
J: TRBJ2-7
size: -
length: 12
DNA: TGTGCCAGCAGCTTCCTCAAGGGCGAGCAGTACTTC
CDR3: CASSFLKGEQYF

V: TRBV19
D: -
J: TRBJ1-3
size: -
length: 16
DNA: TGTGCCAGTAGTTTATGGAGTGCCGACGACCGAAACACCATATATTTT
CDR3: CASSLWSADDRNTIYF

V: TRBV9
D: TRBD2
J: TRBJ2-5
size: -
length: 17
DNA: TGTGCCAGCAGCCCCTCAGGGACTAGCGGTTCCCAAGAGACCCAGTACTTC
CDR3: CASSPSGTSGSQETQYF

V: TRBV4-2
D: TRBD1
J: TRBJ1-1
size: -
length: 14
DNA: TGTGCCAGCGGCAGCACAGGGGTGGACACTGAAGCTTTCTTT
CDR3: CASGSTGVDTEAFF

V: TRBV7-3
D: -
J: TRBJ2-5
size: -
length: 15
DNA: TGTGCCAGCAGCCCTATTGGGGGTCTCCAAGAGACCCAGTACTTC
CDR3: CASSPIGGLQETQYF

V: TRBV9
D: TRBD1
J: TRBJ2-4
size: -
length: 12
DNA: TGTGCCAGCAGCGGGACAGGGAGCATTCAGTACTTC
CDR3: CASSGTGSIQYF

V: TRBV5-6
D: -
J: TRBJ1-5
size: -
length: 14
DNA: TGTGCCAGCAGCTTGATTCACAGCAATCAGCCCCAGCATTTT
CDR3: CASSLIHSNQPQHF

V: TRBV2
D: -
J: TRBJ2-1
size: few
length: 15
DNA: TGTGCCAGCAGTGATGTCAGCGCCTCCTACAATGAGCAGTTCTTC
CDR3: CASSDVSASYNEQFF

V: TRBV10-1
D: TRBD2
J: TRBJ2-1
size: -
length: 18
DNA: TGCGCCAGCAGTGAGTCGCCCATCCAGCGGGAGGGCCGGTGTGAGCAGTTCTTC
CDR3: CASSESPIQREGRCEQFF

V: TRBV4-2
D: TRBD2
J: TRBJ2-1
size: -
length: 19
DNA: TGTGCCAGCGGAGGGAGAAGGACTAGCGGGACAGGGCTACACAATGAGCAGTTCTTC
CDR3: CASGGRRTSGTGLHNEQFF